The rows below give T cell receptor beta chains drawn from one sample of a study of identifying expanded T cells in peripheral blood. The data were produced by immunoSEQ multiplex PCR, yet TCRdb's version contains in-frame clones alone and is incomplete. Seen here are 60,000 to 80,000 clones, almost 90% observed once, and the top ten hold more than 3%. Sequencing input: blood. The receptors were sampled from a person aged 18 to 75 in good health. The CDR3 runs from the conserved cysteine through the conserved F or W. Fields, in order: V gene, D gene, J gene, clone size, CDR3 DNA, CDR3 protein. D genes are given only for firm matches. Rows may omit the clone size; those that give it use once, few, many or a size class.

>TRBV7-9|TRBD1|TRBJ1-2|-
TGTGCCAGCAGCTTGGGGACAGGGGGCCCCCAATATGGCTACACCTTC
CASSLGTGGPQYGYTF
>TRBV5-1|-|TRBJ1-1|-
TGCGCCAGCAGCTTGGCGGGTCTTACAGTGAACACTGAAGCTTTCTTT
CASSLAGLTVNTEAFF
>TRBV5-4|-|TRBJ2-5|once
TGTGCCAGCAGCTTAAATTTTGGGGGCGGGACCCAGTACTTC
CASSLNFGGGTQYF
>TRBV5-4|-|TRBJ2-7|-
TGTGCCAGCAGCTTGAAGACCAGGAGCTCCTACGAGCAGTACTTC
CASSLKTRSSYEQYF
>TRBV4-1|-|TRBJ1-6|-
TGCGCCAGCAGCCCTACAGGGCACGGCTCCTATAATTCACCCCTCCACTTT
CASSPTGHGSYNSPLHF
>TRBV19|-|TRBJ1-3|-
TGTGCCAGTAGTTCCGACAGCCTAAGCCCTGGAAACACCATATATTTT
CASSSDSLSPGNTIYF
>TRBV4-2|-|TRBJ1-1|-
TGTGCCAGCAGCCAAGATCTGGTAGGCTTTAAGGGCACTGAAGCTTTCTTT
CASSQDLVGFKGTEAFF
>TRBV7-2|-|TRBJ1-2|-
TGTGCCAGCAGCTTAGGAGTGATTAACTATGGCTACACCTTC
CASSLGVINYGYTF
>TRBV28|-|TRBJ2-7|once
TGTGCCAGCAGTTCCCGTATCCGGGACAAGAATAACTACGAGCAGTACTTC
CASSSRIRDKNNYEQYF
>TRBV4-2|TRBD2|TRBJ2-7|-
TGTGCCAGCAGCCGATCTAGCGGGAGCGGGGTCCACGAGCAGTACTTC
CASSRSSGSGVHEQYF
>TRBV10-2|-|TRBJ2-3|-
TGCGCCAGCAGTGACCTAACAGGGTTTTTGGCAGATACGCAGTATTTT
CASSDLTGFLADTQYF
>TRBV7-2|-|TRBJ2-3|-
TGTGCCAGCAGCTTAGGCCTAGCCGCGCAGTATTTT
CASSLGLAAQYF
>TRBV29-1|-|TRBJ2-1|-
TGCAGCGTTGAATCGGTTGAGCAGTTCTTC
CSVESVEQFF
>TRBV29-1|-|TRBJ1-1|-
TGCAGCGTTGAAGATCTTCAGGGAGGCGGGGCTTTCTTT
CSVEDLQGGGAFF
>TRBV18|-|TRBJ2-3|-
TGTGCCAGCTCACCCCGGGACGGAAACACAGATACGCAGTATTTT
CASSPRDGNTDTQYF
>TRBV6-5|-|TRBJ2-5|-
TGTGCCAGCAGTTACGCGAGGGGGACCCAGTACTTC
CASSYARGTQYF